The clone carrying this T cell receptor (beta chain) was picked up a small number of times. Its antigen remains unidentified. This entry comes from a study of blood T cells in healthy people across ages. General study findings and limits: Per-million-T-cell TCR beta diversity fell roughly linearly with age.

Together with a sample-barcoded 5' primer, a J-beta primer mix was included in a second PCR lasting roughly 6 to 12 cycles. TCRdb redid the calling of the 5' RACE reads with MiXCR, one entry per CDR3 protein. The sample lists about 1.6 million distinct CDR3 sequences; around 35% were seen once. This sequence was found in a woman in her thirties in good health. Sequences were obtained from blood.

The CDR3 DNA reads as TGTGCCAGCAGCTTAGCGTACTCTCTGGGGGCGCGCGATGAAAAACTGTTTTTT. Protein product: CASSLAYSLGARDEKLFF. J is TRBJ1-4 and V is TRBV7-8, with D perhaps matching TRBD1 (6 bases). The CDR3 runs 18 residues. Trimming removed 0 bases from V and 6 bases from J, with 20 bases in between. The germline gives CDR1 SGHVS, CDR2 FQNEAQ. The variable domain in full, with the rest retrieved from reference TRBV7-8 and TRBJ1-4, is GAGVSQSPRYKVAKRGQDVALRCDPISGHVSLFWYQQALGQGPEFLTYFQNEAQLDKSGLPSDRFFAERPEGSVSTLKIQRTQQEDSAVYLCASSLAYSLGARDEKLFFGSGTQLSVL.